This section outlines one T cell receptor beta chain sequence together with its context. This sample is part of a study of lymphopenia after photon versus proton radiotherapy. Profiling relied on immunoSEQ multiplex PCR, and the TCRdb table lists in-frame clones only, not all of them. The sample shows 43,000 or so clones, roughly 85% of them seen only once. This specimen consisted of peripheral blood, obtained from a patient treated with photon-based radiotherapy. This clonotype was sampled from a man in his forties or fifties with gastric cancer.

The CDR3 DNA reads TGTGCCTCAAAGGGGGGCCGGAACACCGGGGAGCTGTTTTTT. This codes for CASKGGRNTGELFF. The chain carries TRBV27 and TRBJ2-2; D possibly matches TRBD1 or TRBD2 (6 bases each). From germline, CDR1 is MNHEY and CDR2 SMNVEV (reference sequence). The CDR3 consists of 14 residues. V was clipped by 11 bases and J by 1 base, with 14 bases between them.